The next 29 T cell receptor beta chains were all read from a single sample in a study of graft-versus-host responses after intestinal transplantation. The repertoire was sequenced with immunoSEQ multiplex PCR; TCRdb's copy has only in-frame clones and lacks some. The repertoire holds 150,000 or so clones, with around 90% as singletons. Their specific antigens are unknown. The sample here was unstimulated CD4+ T cells sorted from spleen or lymph node cells, taken before intestinal transplant. These receptors all stem from a human donor who received an intestinal transplant.

J is TRBJ2-1 and V is TRBV6-1, with 8 bases lining up with TRBD1. After removal of 4 bases from V and 2 bases from J, the junction contained 4 bases not matched to a gene. Germline CDR1 MNHNS, CDR2 SASEGT. This CDR3 comprises 15 residues. The CDR3 DNA reads TGTGCCAGCAGTGTACAGGGGGACCCCTACAATGAGCAGTTCTTC. Its translation is CASSVQGDPYNEQFF.

This chain joins TRBV5-1 and TRBJ2-7; 10 positions agree with TRBD1. The V gene's germline CDR1 is SGHRS and CDR2 YFSETQ. Trimming removed 0 bases from V and 1 base from J; junction bases left unmatched: 1. The CDR3 loop spans 15 amino acids. CDR3 bases: TGCGCCAGCAGCTTGGGGGGACAGGGGTCCTACGAGCAGTACTTC. It codes for CASSLGGQGSYEQYF.

The chain has TRBV10-3 and TRBJ2-5; a possible D gene is TRBD1 (5 bases). The DNA matches TRBJ2-7 better at its end, which makes the J call doubtful. CDR3 length: 15 residues. Germline V gives CDR1 ENHRY, CDR2 SYGVKD. Written as DNA, the CDR3 is TGTGCCATCAGTGCGGTCGGACAACGCTCCTACGAGCAGTACTTC. Encoded protein: CAISAVGQRSYEQYF.

The chain links TRBV6-1 to TRBJ2-1; 7 bases line up with TRBD2. The junction had 10 bases not matched to a gene; V was cut back by 7 bases and J by 4 bases. Germline CDR1 reads MNHNS; CDR2 reads SASEGT. The CDR3 runs to 15 residues. The CDR3 reads CASKRREFVYNEQFF. The CDR3, as DNA: TGTGCCAGCAAAAGGCGGGAGTTCGTGTACAATGAGCAGTTCTTC.

The CDR3 protein is CASSQVVLGAGDTQYF. CDR3 in DNA: TGCGCCAGCAGCCAAGTTGTCTTGGGGGCTGGAGATACGCAGTATTTT. This rearrangement joins TRBV4-3 to TRBJ2-3; D perhaps matches TRBD1 (6 bases). V was clipped by 1 base and J by 5 bases, with 16 bases between them. In germline, CDR1 is LGHNA, CDR2 YSLEER. This CDR3 has 16 residues.

V and J are TRBV19 and TRBJ2-2, with D uncertain. V lost 3 bases and J lost 5, with 19 bases in between. The CDR3 sequence is 17 residues long. Germline assignment: CDR1 LNHDA and CDR2 SQIVND (reference sequence). The CDR3 reads CASSIGGGGSVTGELFF. In nucleotides, the CDR3 is TGTGCCAGTAGTATCGGTGGCGGTGGCTCGGTGACCGGGGAGCTGTTTTTT. The variable domain in full, completed from reference TRBV19 and TRBJ2-2, reads DGGITQSPKYLFRKEGQNVTLSCEQNLNHDAMYWYRQDPGQGLRLIYYSQIVNDFQKGDIAEGYSVSREKKESFPLTVTSAQKNPTAFYLCASSIGGGGSVTGELFFGEGSRLTVL.

V gene TRBV13 combines with J gene TRBJ2-3, with 14 bases aligning to TRBD2. The CDR3 spans 18 residues. CDR1 PRHDT and CDR2 FYEKMQ come from the germline V gene (reference sequence). Trimming took 1 base from V and 6 from J; bases not matched to a gene: 9. The CDR3 reads CASSLVIGGLAGVDTQYF. The CDR3 DNA follows: TGTGCCAGCAGCTTAGTCATCGGGGGACTAGCGGGAGTGGATACGCAGTATTTT.

The chain joins TRBV19 to TRBJ2-3; the D call may be TRBD1 or TRBD2 (5 bases each). The CDR3 length is 16 residues. The ends were cut back, 4 bases at V and 2 bases at J, with 16 bases in the middle. The germline V gene has CDR1 LNHDA and CDR2 SQIVND (reference sequence). The CDR3 nucleotides are TGTGCCAGTAGTAGGGGGACCTTGGATACCACAGATACGCAGTATTTT. Protein product: CASSRGTLDTTDTQYF. The variable domain in full, with the rest retrieved from reference TRBV19 and TRBJ2-3, is DGGITQSPKYLFRKEGQNVTLSCEQNLNHDAMYWYRQDPGQGLRLIYYSQIVNDFQKGDIAEGYSVSREKKESFPLTVTSAQKNPTAFYLCASSRGTLDTTDTQYFGPGTRLTVL.

The chain uses TRBV5-1 and TRBJ2-3, with TRBD2 matching 7 bases. Germline loops: CDR1 SGHRS, CDR2 YFSETQ. This CDR3 is built from 15 residues. V was clipped by 1 base and J by 3 bases; unmatched bases: 5. In nucleotides, the CDR3 is TGCGCCAGCAGCTTGTGGGGTAGCGGGACAGATACGCAGTATTTT. Its protein product is CASSLWGSGTDTQYF.

This clone was recorded once. This chain links TRBV5-1 with TRBJ2-4, with TRBD2 matching over 10 bases. This CDR3 comprises 15 residues. With 5 bases clipped from V and 9 bases from J, the junction kept 11 bases outside the gene matches. Germline assignment: CDR1 SGHRS and CDR2 YFSETQ. CDR3 sequence reads: CASRPSEAGGGIQYF. DNA for the CDR3: TGCGCCAGCAGACCCTCGGAAGCGGGAGGGGGCATTCAGTACTTC.

This sequence joins TRBV2 and TRBJ1-1; maybe TRBD1 (5 bases). The V and J ends lost 3 bases and 3 bases respectively, with 29 bases between them. The V gene's germline CDR1 is SNHLY and CDR2 FYNNEI. CDR3 length: 20 residues. The CDR3, as DNA: TGTGCCAGCAGTGATGCGGGGGTTGGGCCCCCAAGGTTATGGTACACTGAAGCTTTCTTT. It encodes CASSDAGVGPPRLWYTEAFF.

This clone was seen once. The rearrangement joins TRBV4-1 to TRBJ2-5; 9 bases fit TRBD1. There are 16 residues in the CDR3. Trimming cost V 4 bases and J 3 bases; bases outside gene matches: 9. From germline, CDR1 is MGHRA and CDR2 YSYEKL. The CDR3 coding sequence is TGCGCCAGCAGCCTACGAGGACAGGGGCGAAAAGAGACCCAGTACTTC. Protein: CASSLRGQGRKETQYF.

The chain is built from TRBV30 and TRBJ2-7; possible D gene TRBD2, 6 bases. Trimming removed 3 bases from V and 5 bases from J, with 14 bases in between. CDR1 GTSNPN and CDR2 SVGIG come from the germline V gene (reference sequence). This CDR3 comprises 13 residues. The CDR3 coding sequence is TGTGCCTGGAGAAGAGGACTAAGCCACGAGCAGTACTTC. Protein product: CAWRRGLSHEQYF.

The rearrangement uses TRBV18 and TRBJ1-3; D not certain. The V gene's germline CDR1 is KGHSH and CDR2 LQKENI. There are 15 residues in the CDR3. Trimming stripped 2 bases from V and 4 bases from J, with 12 bases between. The CDR3 reads CASSPTKGPGNTIYF. The CDR3 DNA sequence: TGTGCCAGCTCACCAACAAAAGGACCCGGAAACACCATATATTTT.

The V call is TRBV11-2, the J call TRBJ2-7, with 9 bases identical to TRBD1. The germline V gene encodes CDR1 SGHAT and CDR2 FQNNGV. V was pared by 4 bases and J by 1 base, with 5 bases of the junction left unmatched. This CDR3 region has 15 residues. The CDR3 region is CASSSGTGQSYEQYF. The CDR3 bases are TGTGCCAGCAGCTCCGGGACAGGGCAATCCTACGAGCAGTACTTC.

V usage is TRBV11-2 and J usage is TRBJ2-2; D remains unclear. There are 12 residues in the CDR3. V lost 6 bases, J lost 7 bases, and 9 bases lay in between. In germline, CDR1 is SGHAT, CDR2 FQNNGV. CDR3 coding DNA: TGTGCCAGCAGTCCTCGGGTCGGGGAGCTGTTTTTT. Protein sequence: CASSPRVGELFF.

V and J are TRBV28 and TRBJ2-7, with 9 bases identical to TRBD2. J was trimmed by 9 bases and V by 2 bases; bases with no gene match: 2. CDR3 length: 12 residues. Germline V lookup: CDR1 MDHEN, CDR2 SYDVKM. The CDR3 is CASSLLAGWQYF. The CDR3, as DNA: TGTGCCAGCAGTTTACTAGCGGGATGGCAGTACTTC.

The rearrangement uses TRBV7-9 and TRBJ2-5; D is unresolved. The tail of the sequence fits TRBJ2-7 better, so the J call may be wrong. Germline V gene lookup returns CDR1 SEHNR and CDR2 FQNEAQ (reference sequence). This CDR3 region has 13 residues. The CDR3 here is CASSEAVTYEQYF. CDR3 nucleotide sequence: TGTGCCAGCAGCGAGGCGGTAACCTACGAGCAGTACTTC.

This chain links TRBV30 with TRBJ1-1; D ambiguous. With 7 bases removed from V and 0 bases from J, the gap between germline ends came to 6 bases. Germline V gives CDR1 GTSNPN, CDR2 SVGIG (reference sequence). This CDR3 comprises 11 residues. The CDR3 DNA is TGTGCCTCCGGCATGAACACTGAAGCTTTCTTT. It yields the protein CASGMNTEAFF. The entire variable domain, with the rest obtained from reference TRBV30 and TRBJ1-1, is as follows: SQTIHQWPATLVQPVGSPLSLECTVEGTSNPNLYWYRQAAGRGLQLLFYSVGIGQISSEVPQNLSASRPQDRQFILSSKKLLLSDSGFYLCASGMNTEAFFGQGTRLTVV.

This chain connects TRBV28 to TRBJ2-6; possibly TRBD2 for D (5 bases). With 5 bases removed from V and 9 bases from J, the gap between germline ends came to 23 bases. CDR1 and CDR2 (germline): MDHEN, SYDVKM. The CDR3 loop spans 17 amino acids. In DNA form, the CDR3 reads TGTGCCAGCAGTCTGCGTCCTAGGGTTCTGGAGGACAACGTCCTGACTTTC. Its protein product is CASSLRPRVLEDNVLTF.

J is TRBJ2-1 and V is TRBV19; D possibly corresponds to TRBD2 (6 bases). Germline-derived CDR1 and CDR2 are LNHDA and SQIVND (reference sequence). The V end lost 6 bases, the J end lost 5 bases, and 11 bases lay between the germline ends. CDR3 length: 13 residues. Here the CDR3 reads CASRDRGDNEQFF. Here the CDR3 DNA reads TGTGCCAGTAGGGATCGCGGGGACAATGAGCAGTTCTTC.

The rearrangement links TRBV11-2 to TRBJ2-6; D is unclear. The CDR3 runs 16 residues. The V end lost 5 bases, the J end lost 2 bases, and 13 bases lay between the germline ends. CDR1 SGHAT and CDR2 FQNNGV come from the germline V gene. The CDR3 protein is CASSPPRATGANVLTF. The CDR3, as DNA: TGTGCCAGCAGCCCGCCCCGGGCCACTGGGGCCAACGTCCTGACTTTC.

This chain uses TRBV28 with TRBJ1-2; the D gene is possibly TRBD1 (5 bases). V was shortened by 6 bases and J by 4 bases, with 9 bases between the two germline ends. The germline V gene encodes CDR1 MDHEN and CDR2 SYDVKM. The CDR3 is made up of 12 amino acids. In DNA, the CDR3 is TGTGCCAGCAGCTACGACAGCTATGGCTACACCTTC. This gives the protein CASSYDSYGYTF.

As DNA, the CDR3 is TGTGCCAGCAGCTCCCGGACAGGGACCCAGTACTTC. It codes for CASSSRTGTQYF. This chain joins TRBV9 and TRBJ2-4; 7 bases agree with TRBD1. The J call could be wrong; TRBJ2-5 is a better fit for the DNA end. The CDR3 spans 12 residues. The V gene's germline CDR1 is SGDLS and CDR2 YYNGEE.

Here the CDR3 reads CAWSVLLDTQYF. The CDR3, as DNA: TGTGCCTGGAGTGTACTATTGGATACGCAGTATTTT. This chain joins TRBV30 and TRBJ2-3; D unresolved. Germline V gene lookup returns CDR1 GTSNPN and CDR2 SVGIG (reference sequence). V was clipped by 0 bases and J by 6 bases, with 7 bases between them. The CDR3 totals 12 residues.

This clone was picked up one time. The chain carries TRBV5-8 and TRBJ1-6; D is possibly TRBD1 (6 bases). Germline CDR1 is SGHTS and CDR2 is YDEGEE. The length of the CDR3 is 15 residues. V was shortened by 4 bases and J by 5 bases, with 13 bases between the two germline ends. The CDR3 sequence: CASSTLGTNNSPLHF. The DNA of the CDR3 is TGTGCCAGCAGCACCCTAGGGACAAATAATTCACCCCTCCACTTT.

The chain recombines TRBV2 with TRBJ2-1, with 13 bases that match TRBD2. The CDR3 has 15 amino acids. CDR1 and CDR2 (germline): SNHLY, FYNNEI. After removal of 2 bases from V and 7 bases from J, the junction contained 2 bases not matched to a gene. The CDR3 protein is CASSEWGLAGNEQFF. The DNA of the CDR3 is TGTGCCAGCAGTGAATGGGGACTAGCGGGAAATGAGCAGTTCTTC.

The V call is TRBV19, the J call TRBJ1-2; D unclear. The CDR3 has 14 residues. CDR1 LNHDA and CDR2 SQIVND come from the germline V gene (reference sequence). V dropped 5 bases and J dropped 3 bases, with 13 bases sitting between them. CDR3 amino acids: CASSHSGAYYGYTF. Written as DNA, the CDR3 is TGTGCCAGTAGTCACTCCGGAGCCTACTATGGCTACACCTTC.

The V gene is TRBV15, the J gene TRBJ2-1; D not certain. The CDR3 runs 16 residues. In germline, CDR1 is LNHNV, CDR2 YYDKDF (reference sequence). The V end was cut by 0 bases, the J end by 0 bases, with 9 bases between. The CDR3 sequence is CATSRDPASSYNEQFF. CDR3 DNA: TGTGCCACCAGCAGAGATCCGGCTAGCTCCTACAATGAGCAGTTCTTC.